Each of the 25 T cell receptor beta chains below was sequenced from the same sample in a study of cytomegalovirus exposure and HLA in healthy donors. Amplification used 60 Vbeta primers and 13 Jbeta primers. Data came from immunoSEQ multiplex PCR; TCRdb stores just in-frame clones and leaves some out. The profile shows 150,000 to 200,000 clones, about four fifths of them singletons. The sample consisted of PBMCs. Every receptor here comes from a female donor in good health and CMV-seronegative.

A remark on this clone: One junction end disagrees with the germline gene, perhaps due to a read error. The rearrangement links TRBV7-9 to TRBJ2-7; unclear D gene. The CDR3 covers 12 residues. Germline assignment: CDR1 SEHNR and CDR2 FQNEAQ (reference sequence). The CDR3 nucleotides are TGTTCCAGCTCCGTTGGGCCGGACGAGCAGTACTTC. This codes for CSSSVGPDEQYF.

The CDR3 protein is CASSEEGPTGQPQHF. The CDR3 bases are TGTGCCAGCAGTGAGGAAGGACCTACGGGACAGCCCCAGCATTTT. V usage is TRBV2 and J usage is TRBJ1-5; D is undetermined. The CDR3 has 15 residues. Germline V lookup: CDR1 SNHLY, CDR2 FYNNEI. With 3 bases removed from V and 7 bases from J, the gap between germline ends came to 16 bases.

The chain is built from TRBV11-2 and TRBJ2-1; TRBD2 agrees at 10 bases. The CDR3 spans 15 residues. The junction had 11 bases not matched to a gene; V was cut back by 5 bases and J by 10 bases. Per the germline V gene, CDR1 is SGHAT and CDR2 is FQNNGV. The CDR3 coding sequence is TGTGCCAGCAGCCCATTTAGTAGCGGGGGGCCAGAGCAGTTCTTC. Its protein is CASSPFSSGGPEQFF.

This clone was seen a single time. The sample carries other DNA sequences with the same CDR3. V and J are TRBV11-2 and TRBJ2-6; 8 bases are a match to TRBD2. This CDR3 spans 18 amino acids. In germline, CDR1 is SGHAT, CDR2 FQNNGV. V lost 5 bases, J lost 2 bases, and 11 bases stayed unmatched. The CDR3 protein is CASSPGVAGTAGANVLTF. The CDR3, as DNA: TGTGCCAGCAGCCCGGGGGTAGCGGGAACGGCTGGGGCCAACGTCCTGACTTTC.

This chain joins TRBV2 and TRBJ2-7; a weak D match, TRBD1 (6 bases). Between the trimmed V and J ends, which lost 6 bases and 2 bases, there was a span of 20 bases. CDR3 length: 16 amino acids. CDR1 and CDR2 from the germline V gene are SNHLY and FYNNEI. The CDR3 DNA follows: TGTGCCAGCAGGCATGTGGGCAGGGGCAAAACCTACGAGCAGTACTTC. This encodes CASRHVGRGKTYEQYF.

The chain combines TRBV14 with TRBJ1-1; a possible D gene is TRBD1 (5 bases). Per germline, CDR1 SGHDN and CDR2 FVKESK. Trimming removed 4 bases at V and 6 bases at J, with 12 bases between. The CDR3 covers 13 residues. The CDR3 DNA follows: TGTGCCAGCAGCCCCCTCGGGGGACCTGAAGCTTTCTTT. Translation gives CASSPLGGPEAFF.

The genes are TRBV7-8 and TRBJ2-7; the match to TRBD1 covers 8 bases. This CDR3 spans 17 amino acids. With V trimmed by 3 bases and J by 5 bases, 15 bases remained unmatched. CDR1 and CDR2 (germline): SGHVS, FQNEAQ. CDR3 DNA: TGTGCCAGCAGCTTTCTCAGGGGGCTAGACTCGAGCCACGAGCAGTACTTC. Amino acid sequence: CASSFLRGLDSSHEQYF. Using reference TRBV7-8 and TRBJ2-7 for the parts outside the CDR3, the full variable domain is GAGVSQSPRYKVAKRGQDVALRCDPISGHVSLFWYQQALGQGPEFLTYFQNEAQLDKSGLPSDRFFAERPEGSVSTLKIQRTQQEDSAVYLCASSFLRGLDSSHEQYFGPGTRLTVT.

The chain joins TRBV21-1 to TRBJ2-3; TRBD2, the table's D call, lacks a check against the DNA. TRBV21-1 is tagged as a pseudogene. This CDR3 comprises 19 residues. This chain's CDR3 is CASSKKVLAVPSSTDTQYF. DNA for the CDR3: TGTGCCAGCAGCAAAAAGGTCCTAGCGGTTCCTTCTAGCACAGATACGCAGTATTTT.

V usage is TRBV5-4 and J usage is TRBJ2-7; 8 nucleotides align to TRBD2. This CDR3 is built from 17 residues. Germline loops: CDR1 SGHNT, CDR2 YYREEE (reference sequence). The V gene end was trimmed by 0 bases and the J gene end by 0 bases; junction bases not matched to a gene: 8. CDR3 loop: CASSLASGGGSSYEQYF. For the CDR3, the DNA is TGTGCCAGCAGCTTGGCCAGCGGCGGGGGGAGCTCCTACGAGCAGTACTTC.

The chain couples TRBV7-9 to TRBJ2-2; TRBD2 aligns across 8 bases. Germline V gives CDR1 SEHNR, CDR2 FQNEAQ (reference sequence). V trimming: 5 bases; J trimming: 2 bases; junction bases outside the gene matches: 10. The CDR3 runs to 17 residues. CDR3 DNA: TGTGCCAGCAGCCCTCCAGGTAGCGGGGATAACACCGGGGAGCTGTTTTTT. It is translated as CASSPPGSGDNTGELFF.

This clone was counted a few times. The chain couples TRBV7-3 to TRBJ2-5, with TRBD1 matching 10 bases. Germline CDR1 and CDR2: SGHTA and FQGTGA. The CDR3 loop spans 15 amino acids. Trimming removed 2 bases from V and 5 bases from J; junction bases left unmatched: 5. CDR3 coding DNA: TGTGCCAGCAGCTTACTGGGGACAGGGGAGGAGACCCAGTACTTC. Amino acid sequence: CASSLLGTGEETQYF.

The V gene is TRBV12-5, the J gene TRBJ2-4, with a weak D call TRBD2 (5 bases). The CDR3 runs 14 residues. CDR1 is LGHNT, CDR2 FRNRAP, per germline. Trimming pared 5 bases from V and 4 bases from J, leaving 12 bases between. CDR3 sequence (DNA): TGTGCTAGTGGTGCCCCGGAGGAGAAAAACATTCAGTACTTC. Its translation is CASGAPEEKNIQYF.

Only one count was recorded for this clone. CDR3 coding DNA: TGTGCCAGCAGCTTAGGTACTAGCGGGGGGGATGAGCAGTTCTTC. It yields the protein CASSLGTSGGDEQFF. The chain has TRBV7-8 and TRBJ2-1; 13 nucleotides match TRBD2. V was pared by 1 base and J by 8 bases, with 2 bases of the junction left unmatched. CDR1 SGHVS and CDR2 FQNEAQ come from the germline V gene. The CDR3 is 15 amino acids.

The genes are TRBV7-2 and TRBJ1-1, with a tentative D call TRBD1 (5 bases). CDR1 SGHTA and CDR2 FQGNSA come from the germline V gene. With 1 base removed from V and 8 bases from J, the gap between germline ends came to 11 bases. This CDR3 is built from 13 residues. In nucleotides, the CDR3 is TGTGCCAGCAGCTTAGAACGGGGGGGGGAAGCTTTCTTT. Its protein is CASSLERGGEAFF.

J is TRBJ2-3 and V is TRBV7-3, with D possibly TRBD1 on 5 matching bases. Trimming took off 5 bases at V and 2 bases at J, with 17 bases between the two ends. There are 16 residues in the CDR3. Germline loops: CDR1 SGHTA, CDR2 FQGTGA. DNA of the CDR3: TGTGCCAGCAGCGCTAAAGGGGCGGTGATCACAGATACGCAGTATTTT. Residues: CASSAKGAVITDTQYF.

As regards this clone: The same CDR3 also results from other DNA sequences found in this sample. This chain uses TRBV6-1 with TRBJ2-1, with a tentative D call TRBD1 (5 bases). This CDR3 has 12 amino acids. Germline V gene lookup returns CDR1 MNHNS and CDR2 SASEGT. Deletions cut 2 bases from V and 8 bases from J, with 7 bases between. The CDR3 coding sequence is TGTGCCAGCAGTGAAACAGGCTATGAGCAGTTCTTC. Translated: CASSETGYEQFF.

This chain joins TRBV10-2 and TRBJ2-7, with 7 bases matching TRBD2. Per germline, CDR1 WSHSY and CDR2 SAAADI. V lost 6 bases to trimming and J lost 2 bases; unmatched junction nucleotides: 10. The CDR3 totals 15 residues. CDR3 sequence (DNA): TGCGCCAGCAGGGAGGCTAGCGGACTAACCTACGAGCAGTACTTC. Its protein is CASREASGLTYEQYF.

The chain carries TRBV11-3 and TRBJ2-5; 12 nucleotides agree with TRBD2. The germline gives CDR1 SGHNT, CDR2 YENEEA. CDR3 length equals 15 residues. With 4 bases clipped from V and 5 bases from J, the junction kept 5 bases outside the gene matches. In nucleotides, the CDR3 is TGTGCCAGCAGCTCGGGGACTAGCGGGTTTGAGACCCAGTACTTC. Protein sequence: CASSSGTSGFETQYF.

This rearrangement joins TRBV28 to TRBJ2-7; 7 bases line up with TRBD1. The CDR3 sequence is 15 residues long. Trimming cost V 8 bases and J 5 bases; bases outside gene matches: 15. Germline lookup yields CDR1 MDHEN and CDR2 SYDVKM. The CDR3 DNA sequence: TGTGCCAGCGAAGATCGACAGGGCCCACTTGACGAGCAGTACTTC. It encodes CASEDRQGPLDEQYF.

V and J are TRBV9 and TRBJ1-3; TRBD1 agrees at 8 bases. The junction had 11 bases not matched to a gene; V was cut back by 4 bases and J by 2 bases. The CDR3 has 17 residues. From germline, CDR1 is SGDLS and CDR2 YYNGEE. The CDR3, as DNA: TGTGCCAGCAGCCCCCTCGGACAGGGTATTACTGGAAACACCATATATTTT. This codes for CASSPLGQGITGNTIYF. The full variable domain, with the rest looked up from reference TRBV9 and TRBJ1-3, is DSGVTQTPKHLITATGQRVTLRCSPRSGDLSVYWYQQSLDQGLQFLIQYYNGEERAKGNILERFSAQQFPDLHSELNLSSLELGDSALYFCASSPLGQGITGNTIYFGEGSWLTVV.

The chain uses TRBV5-4 and TRBJ2-7; no reliable D call. Germline lookup yields CDR1 SGHNT and CDR2 YYREEE (reference sequence). Deletions cut 4 bases from V and 0 bases from J, with 8 bases between. The CDR3 consists of 13 residues. As DNA, the CDR3 is TGTGCCAGCAGCCTCCGTTACTCCTACGAGCAGTACTTC. Translated: CASSLRYSYEQYF.

Concerning this clone itself: Sequence at one end of the junction differs from germline and may be a read error. This chain connects TRBV7-2 to TRBJ2-3; 13 bases are a match to TRBD2. Germline V CDR1 and CDR2: SGHTA, FQGNSA. This CDR3 has 14 residues. CDR3 DNA sequence: TGTGCCGGCAGCCAAGGGACTAGCGGGAATACGCAGTATTTT. This gives the protein CAGSQGTSGNTQYF.

In its sample, this clone was seen a few times. CDR3 DNA: TGTGCCTGGAGTATCGGGGGTAGAGAAAAACTGTTTTTT. Residues: CAWSIGGREKLFF. This chain joins TRBV30 and TRBJ1-4, with D perhaps TRBD1 (5 bases). The germline gives CDR1 GTSNPN, CDR2 SVGIG (reference sequence). V lost 2 bases, J lost 8 bases, and 12 bases lay in between. This CDR3 is built from 13 residues.

The chain combines TRBV18 with TRBJ2-7; a weak D match, TRBD2 (6 bases). The length of the CDR3 is 15 residues. Germline V CDR1 and CDR2: KGHSH, LQKENI. Trimming pared 2 bases from V and 2 bases from J, leaving 13 bases between. CDR3 nucleotide sequence: TGTGCCAGCTCACCAGGATGGGACTTCACCTACGAGCAGTACTTC. Translation: CASSPGWDFTYEQYF.

V is TRBV6-5 and J is TRBJ1-4; a weak D match, TRBD1 (5 bases). This CDR3 has 15 residues. CDR1 and CDR2 (germline): MNHEY, SVGAGI. Trimming took off 0 bases at V and 7 bases at J, with 12 bases between the two ends. The CDR3 region is CASSYSGTPGEKLFF. The DNA for the CDR3 is TGTGCCAGCAGTTACTCGGGGACTCCGGGTGAAAAACTGTTTTTT.